This paragraph reports one T cell receptor (beta chain). The antigen it binds to is not known. No quality values exist for individual bases; no much larger clone is one base distant. The data are from a study of T cells after yellow fever vaccination (dated by TCRdb to the late 2010s). With respect to the entire study: Libraries from fractions with low cell numbers were prepared with the SMART-Seq v4 Ultra Low Input RNA kit. Bulk TCR alpha and beta repertoires were sequenced longitudinally to track T-cell clones before and after primary and booster YFV17D yellow fever vaccination. Two healthy male donors made up the cohort, one aged 18 to 30 years and the other aged 30 to 40 years. Bulk PBMC replicates and cell subsets were isolated from blood drawn at multiple timepoints before and after both primary and secondary immunization. The research as a whole found: After the booster, most of the clones that had expanded following primary vaccination were detected again (just under 97% of CD4 and 85% to 90% of CD8), which suggests that memory was broadly maintained. Computational filtering was needed because FACS-sorted repertoires could contain abundant contaminating clonotypes from the bulk population. Because the study included only two donors, the extent to which the findings can be generalized is limited. A small share of clonotypes occurred in both CD4 and CD8 compartments, likely arising from convergent recombination. The secondary T-cell response was weaker than the primary response but faster, peaking on day 5 instead of day 15.

The trim is 2 bases for V and 8 bases for J, with a gap of 11 bases between the germline ends. Based on the germline V gene, the CDR1 and CDR2 sequences are SGHRS and YFSETQ. The CDR3 sequence holds 13 residues, the cysteine and phenylalanine included. The CDR3 DNA has 39 bases and is translated from base 1. The treatment or condition label here, explained by the study, means: live attenuated yellow fever vaccine strain. A standard Ficoll-Paque protocol was used to isolate PBMCs from peripheral blood. CD4 and CD8 T-cell fractions were isolated with Dynabeads CD4 and CD8 positive selection kits. TriZol was used to extract RNA from bulk PBMCs, from CD4 and CD8 fractions, and from dextramer-positive and dextramer-negative fractions. TCR cDNA was synthesized by 5'RACE template switching, through which a universal primer site and unique molecular identifiers were introduced. Priming of cDNA synthesis was performed from both the TCR alpha and TCR beta constant segments. Library amplification involved two PCR steps, and the second step added sample barcodes and sequencing adapters. Sequencing of libraries was done on Illumina HiSeq 2500 (2x100 bp) or NovaSeq (2x150 bp). The original pipeline was this. MIGEC handled demultiplexing of reads and collapsing into UMI consensus sequences, while MiXCR performed V(D)J alignment. Vaccine-responding clonotypes were identified with edgeR using replicate PBMC samples, with FDR below 0.01 and a log2 fold change above 5 up to day 15 being required. Each bulk clonotype was labeled CD4 or CD8 based on which sequenced repertoire, CD4 or CD8, contained the clonotype at higher abundance. The public reads were run again by TCRdb, first through fastp at Q25 and then through MiXCR, and only productive beta chains were kept. Entries that share a CDR3 protein sequence are merged under the most common genes and DNA. The V and J calls were not made by the authors but by TCRdb's processing. This sample comprises roughly 260,000 distinct CDR3 sequences, 13% of them detected only once. The top ten clones comprise roughly 0.5% of the sample.

This sequence originates from a young man who received the YFV17D yellow fever vaccine. The rearrangement combines TRBV5-1 with TRBJ2-1, with the D gene uncertain. The sequences come from CD4+ T cells sorted from PBMCs, collected 45 days after the yellow fever booster vaccination. The sequenced DNA is TGCGCCAGCAGCTTAGGCGGCCGTGATGAGCAGTTCTTC. It is translated as CASSLGGRDEQFF.